A few counts support the clone carrying this TCR beta chain. Its antigen is not identified. This sample is part of a study of blood T cells in healthy people across ages. Whole-study results and caveats: One million T cells yielded diversity estimates that were considered underestimates. In older individuals, TCR beta diversity per million T cells was lower, falling roughly linearly with age.

The second PCR ran roughly 7 to 12 cycles with a sample-barcoded 5' primer and J-beta primers. A template-switch adaptor with 12 random nucleotides tagged each cDNA molecule. TCRdb reanalysed the 5' RACE reads using MiXCR and keeps one entry per CDR3 protein. The table has some 1,500,000 distinct CDR3 sequences, about 42% seen once; the top ten hold under 5%. The CDR3 has 15 amino acids. V was cut by 1 base and J by 4 bases, with 14 bases left in between. Germline V gene lookup returns CDR1 SGHRS and CDR2 YFSETQ. The material sequenced was blood. The chain couples TRBV5-1 to TRBJ1-2, with D possibly TRBD1 on 5 matching bases. This sequence originates from a woman aged 18-30 years in good health. Here the CDR3 DNA reads TGCGCCAGCAGCTTGTTCATCAGGGTTGGCTATGGCTACACCTTC. The encoded protein is CASSLFIRVGYGYTF.